Reported below is one T cell receptor beta chain. What it binds is unknown. A junction boundary mismatches the germline segment, possibly from a read error. In the PCR, 60 Vbeta and 13 Jbeta primers were used. Sequencing used immunoSEQ multiplex PCR; TCRdb keeps in-frame clones, though not all of them. The top ten hold under 4% of the sample, which has roughly 100,000 clones, approximately 80% seen once. The record originates from a study of cytomegalovirus exposure and HLA in healthy donors. The overall study: Within an early data release were roughly 83 million unique TCRs drawn from HLA-typed donors.

The donors were healthy bone marrow donors. Germline V gene sequence: CDR1 DFQATT, CDR2 SNEGSKA (reference sequence). This CDR3 has 11 amino acids. Notes on the study in general: In a later analysis, TCR beta V- and J-gene trimming was associated with a missense DCLRE1C variant.

The V gene is TRBV20-1, the J gene TRBJ1-2; the D gene is possibly TRBD1 (6 bases). This receptor was taken from a man between 60 and 70 years old in good health and CMV-seronegative. Sequenced: PBMCs. In DNA form, the CDR3 reads TGCAGTGCGGCACAGGGTTATGGCTACCCCTTC. Protein sequence: CSAAQGYGYPF.